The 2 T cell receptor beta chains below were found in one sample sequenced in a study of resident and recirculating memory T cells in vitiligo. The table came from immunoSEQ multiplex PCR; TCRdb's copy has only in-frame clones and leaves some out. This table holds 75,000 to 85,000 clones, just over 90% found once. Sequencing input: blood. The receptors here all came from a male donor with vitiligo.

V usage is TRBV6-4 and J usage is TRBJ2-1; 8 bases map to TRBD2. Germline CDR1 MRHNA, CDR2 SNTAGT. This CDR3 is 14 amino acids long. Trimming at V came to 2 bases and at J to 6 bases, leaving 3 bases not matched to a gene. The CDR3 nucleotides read TGTGCCAGCAGTGACGGGGCGGGAGGCAATGAGCAGTTCTTC. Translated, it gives CASSDGAGGNEQFF.

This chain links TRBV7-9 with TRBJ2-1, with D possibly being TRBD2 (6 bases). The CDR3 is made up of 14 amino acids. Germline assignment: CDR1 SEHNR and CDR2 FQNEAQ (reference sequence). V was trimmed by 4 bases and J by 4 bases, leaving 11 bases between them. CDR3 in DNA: TGTGCCAGCAGCTCCTGGGAGGCATACAATGAGCAGTTCTTC. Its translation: CASSSWEAYNEQFF.